By frequency in the sample, the clone carrying this T cell receptor (delta chain) is medium-sized. The antigen remains unidentified. This CDR3 is also generated by other DNA sequences in the sample. Both TRG and TRD chains were sequenced from each sorted sample. TCRdb re-called clones from the multiplex PCR reads via CATT. The table shows some 100,000 delta-chain clones, with roughly 1.4% occurring only once. Flow sorting of PBMC yielded separate Vgamma9/Vdelta2+ and Vdelta2-negative gammadelta T cell populations for bulk repertoire analysis. V lost 0 bases and J 0 bases, leaving 14 bases between the germline ends. Germline-derived CDR1 and CDR2 are GEAIGNYY and EKD. The CDR3 covers 19 residues. The sample originates from a study of γδ T cells in repeated Plasmodium falciparum infection. Whole-study context: Donors had four controlled P. falciparum NF54 infections over roughly 620 days. Some Malian samples span acute malaria episodes; others come from no-transmission periods.

Study outcomes and limitations: Vdelta2-negative gammadelta repertoires appeared less diverse and less shared in Malian than Australian children.

This rearrangement joins TRDV2 to TRDJ3; possible D gene TRDD3, 6 bases. The receptor was isolated from a pool of human donors (malaria-infected and uninfected, not separated). The source material was gamma-delta T cells from blood. In DNA, the CDR3 is TGTGCCTGTGACACCTCGGGACGGGGGACCTCCTGGGACACCCGACAGATGTTTTTC. Protein: CACDTSGRGTSWDTRQMFF.